The rows below give T cell receptor beta chains drawn from one sample of a study of cytomegalovirus exposure and HLA in healthy donors. Libraries were prepared by immunoSEQ multiplex PCR; TCRdb keeps only in-frame clonotypes and omits some of them. The sample has 200,000 to 250,000 clones; roughly 80% are singletons. The sequencing input was PBMCs. The receptor source for this set is a man in his thirties or forties in good health and CMV-seronegative. Both conserved end residues are part of each CDR3. The D gene is left open where the match is weak. Size is stated for part of the rows, as once, few or many counts, or as a class when the clone is expanded.

V	size	J	D	DNA	CDR3
TRBV27	.	TRBJ2-7	.	TGTGCCAGCAGTTTGACAGCTACCCAGTCCTACGAGCAGTACTTC	CASSLTATQSYEQYF
TRBV5-1	once	TRBJ2-7	.	TGCGCCAGCAGCTTGGAGGGGGGGTTCGCTCACGAGCAGTACTTC	CASSLEGGFAHEQYF
TRBV9	few	TRBJ2-2	.	TGTGCCAGCAGCGGTCGTGTTCCCGGGGAGCTGTTTTTT	CASSGRVPGELFF
TRBV6-6	.	TRBJ1-4	TRBD1	TGTGCCAGCAGAAGACAGGGAGGTGCAACTAATGAAAAACTGTTTTTT	CASRRQGGATNEKLFF
TRBV28	.	TRBJ1-2	.	TGTGCCAGCAGTTTATCATGGCAGGAGGGTCGTGGCTACACCTTC	CASSLSWQEGRGYTF
TRBV2	.	TRBJ2-7	.	TGTGCCAGCAATCCTACCTCCTACGAGCAGTACTTC	CASNPTSYEQYF
TRBV19	.	TRBJ1-5	TRBD1	TGTGCCAGTACTCCGGGACAGGGGATTCAAAATCAGCCCCAGCATTTT	CASTPGQGIQNQPQHF
TRBV27	.	TRBJ2-6	TRBD1	TGTGCCAGCAGTAAGGGACAGGGGGCTTGGGGGGCCAACGTCCTGACTTTC	CASSKGQGAWGANVLTF
TRBV4-1	few	TRBJ1-2	.	TGCGCCAGCAGCCAAGAAAATGGTCTACCTGGCTACACCTTC	CASSQENGLPGYTF
TRBV28	.	TRBJ1-5	TRBD1	TGTGCCAGCAGTTTCGACAGGGTGTTGGGTCAGCCCCAGCATTTT	CASSFDRVLGQPQHF
TRBV7-8	.	TRBJ1-5	TRBD1	TGTGCCAGCAGCGCCCGGACAGGGGGAAATCAGCCCCAGCATTTT	CASSARTGGNQPQHF
TRBV9	.	TRBJ2-5	.	TGTGCCAGCAGCGTACTTAGCGGTCAAGAGACCCAGTACTTC	CASSVLSGQETQYF
TRBV27	.	TRBJ2-7	TRBD1	TGTGCCAGCAGTTTAAGACAGGGGGCTTTGGACGAGCAGTACTTC	CASSLRQGALDEQYF
TRBV6-5	.	TRBJ2-5	.	TGTGCCAGCAGTTCGCGCTGGGAGCAGTACTTC	CASSSRWEQYF
TRBV2	.	TRBJ2-3	TRBD2	TGTGCCAGCAGTCGAGGACTAGCGGGGGGGAGCACAGATACGCAGTATTTT	CASSRGLAGGSTDTQYF
TRBV19	.	TRBJ2-1	.	TGTGCCAGTAGTACGCCCCGCATGACAGCCGTCCCGTACAATGAGCAGTTCTTC	CASSTPRMTAVPYNEQFF
TRBV4-3	.	TRBJ2-7	TRBD1	TGCGCCAGCAGCCCAACATGGGACAGGGAGGGCTACGAGCAGTACTTC	CASSPTWDREGYEQYF
TRBV5-1	.	TRBJ1-2	TRBD1	TGCGCCAGCAGCTTGTCCGGGGACAGGGATGGCTACACCTTC	CASSLSGDRDGYTF
TRBV9	.	TRBJ2-1	TRBD2	TGTGCCAGCAGCCCAAGCGGGGGGAACAATGAGCAGTTCTTC	CASSPSGGNNEQFF
TRBV29-1	once	TRBJ2-4	.	TGCAGCGCCCTGACAGTAGCCAAAAACATTCAGTACTTC	CSALTVAKNIQYF
TRBV4-2	.	TRBJ2-2	TRBD1	TGTGCCAGCAGCCAAGATTTGGGGGACAGGGGGCGCGGGGAGCTGTTTTTT	CASSQDLGDRGRGELFF
TRBV7-2	few	TRBJ2-3	TRBD2	TGTGCCAGCAGCTTTAGACTAGCGGGGGACCTTAGCACAGATACGCAGTATTTT	CASSFRLAGDLSTDTQYF
TRBV5-1	.	TRBJ2-7	TRBD1	TGCGCCAGCAGCCCCGGGACAGGGAATTCACGCTCCTACGAGCAGTACTTC	CASSPGTGNSRSYEQYF
TRBV9	.	TRBJ2-3	TRBD2	TGTGCCAGCAGCCCAGTAGCGGGCCCCAAGGATACGCAGTATTTT	CASSPVAGPKDTQYF
TRBV4-1	.	TRBJ2-7	TRBD2	TGCGCCAGCAGCCCCGGACTAGCGGGCTCCGGGCAGCAGTACTTC	CASSPGLAGSGQQYF
TRBV7-9	.	TRBJ2-3	.	TGTGCCAGCAGTCGGCCTGCGGGGAGCACAGATACGCAGTATTTT	CASSRPAGSTDTQYF
TRBV19	once	TRBJ2-3	.	TGTGCCAGTAAGGAGAGCCCGAGGACAGATACGCAGTATTTT	CASKESPRTDTQYF
TRBV20-1	.	TRBJ1-6	.	TGCAGTGCTAGAGGGGCTTCACCCCTCCACTTT	CSARGASPLHF
TRBV19	.	TRBJ2-1	.	TGTGCCAGTAGTATGATGAGCTCCTACAATGAGCAGTTCTTC	CASSMMSSYNEQFF
TRBV7-2	.	TRBJ1-5	.	TGTGCCAGCAGCTTAGCGCACGGGGGTCAGCCCCAGCATTTT	CASSLAHGGQPQHF
TRBV28	.	TRBJ2-1	.	TGTGCCAGCAGTTTATGGGCCACCAGCTCCTACAATGAGCAGTTCTTC	CASSLWATSSYNEQFF
TRBV27	.	TRBJ1-6	TRBD1	TGTGCCAGCAGTACCGTCGACAGGGGGCGACCCCTCCACTTT	CASSTVDRGRPLHF
TRBV27	.	TRBJ2-2	.	TGTGCCAGCAGTTTGAGCCCGTCCACCGGGGAGCTGTTTTTT	CASSLSPSTGELFF
TRBV9	.	TRBJ2-5	.	TGTGCCAGCAGCGTAGGGGGCACAGAGACCCAGTACTTC	CASSVGGTETQYF
TRBV29-1	.	TRBJ1-6	.	TGCAGCGTGCCTAGACCCTATTATAATTCACCCCTCCACTTT	CSVPRPYYNSPLHF
TRBV9	.	TRBJ1-5	TRBD1	TGTGCCAGCAGCGTAGGGACAGGGGATCAGCCCCAGCATTTT	CASSVGTGDQPQHF
TRBV11-2	.	TRBJ2-5	TRBD1	TGTGCCAGCAGCTTATGGGGTACGGGGAAGGACAGGGAAGAGACCCAGTACTTC	CASSLWGTGKDREETQYF
TRBV5-1	.	TRBJ2-3	.	TGCGCCAGCAGCCTGAGGGCGGGGTCCACAGATACGCAGTATTTT	CASSLRAGSTDTQYF
TRBV7-9	.	TRBJ2-5	TRBD1	TGTTCCAGCAGCTTTTTTACCGGACAGGGGCGTCAAGAGACCCAGTACTTC	CSSSFFTGQGRQETQYF
TRBV7-2	.	TRBJ2-1	TRBD2	TGTGCCAGCAGCTTAGTAGCTAGCGGGGGATACAATGAGCAGTTCTTC	CASSLVASGGYNEQFF
TRBV9	few	TRBJ1-3	.	TGTGCCAGCAGCGTAGCTGGGACAAGCTCTGGAAACACCATATATTTT	CASSVAGTSSGNTIYF
TRBV9	.	TRBJ2-1	TRBD1	TGTGCCAGCAGCGCCCCCCGTAGACAGGGTCATAACAATGAGCAGTTCTTC	CASSAPRRQGHNNEQFF
TRBV2	.	TRBJ1-1	.	TGTGCCAGCAGAGCTGATACGATAGCGTTATTTTCTGAAGCTTTCTTT	CASRADTIALFSEAFF
TRBV5-4	.	TRBJ2-3	.	TGTGCCAGCAGCTTGGAGGTAGCCTCGGATACGCAGTATTTT	CASSLEVASDTQYF
TRBV29-1	.	TRBJ2-7	TRBD1	TGCAGCGTTGATAGGGGGCGCCCCTACGAGCAGTACTTC	CSVDRGRPYEQYF
TRBV27	.	TRBJ2-3	TRBD1	TGTGCCAGCAGTCCCTCGACAGGGTGGTTGCAGTATTTT	CASSPSTGWLQYF
TRBV7-2	.	TRBJ2-3	.	TGTGCCAGCAGCTTTACAGGGGCGGGACTTGATACGCAGTATTTT	CASSFTGAGLDTQYF
TRBV27	.	TRBJ2-5	TRBD1	TGTGCCAGCAGTTTGGGTACAGGGGGGGAGACCCAGTACTTC	CASSLGTGGETQYF
TRBV9	few	TRBJ2-5	TRBD1	TGTGCCAGCAGCGTAGCTGACTCGGCAGGGGGCATCCAAGAGACCCAGTACTTC	CASSVADSAGGIQETQYF
TRBV11-2	once	TRBJ1-1	TRBD1	TGTGCCAGCAGCAGCCTCCCACAGGGGGAATTCAACACTGAAGCTTTCTTT	CASSSLPQGEFNTEAFF
TRBV6-6	.	TRBJ2-1	.	TGTGCCAGCAGTTACCTCCGGGGAGGCTTGAATGAGCAGTTCTTC	CASSYLRGGLNEQFF
TRBV27	.	TRBJ1-5	.	TGTGCCAGCTCTCAGGGAAATCAGCCCCAGCATTTT	CASSQGNQPQHF
TRBV7-2	.	TRBJ2-1	TRBD2	TGTGCCAGCAGCTTAGCAGCGGGGGTCTACAATGAGCAGTTCTTC	CASSLAAGVYNEQFF